This T cell receptor (beta chain) was sequenced in a study of blood T cell repertoires in COVID-19. Study-wide background: The origin of the acute and convalescent COVID-19 samples was the United States, Italy and Spain. PBMCs, B-cell-depleted T cells, or T cells were the source of the cDNA or gDNA that made up the material.

Only in-frame clones appear in the TCRdb table, and some are missing; sequencing was by immunoSEQ multiplex PCR. The sample carries about 160,000 clones, around 84% recorded once. Germline assignment: CDR1 KGHDR and CDR2 SFDVKD. The CDR3 sequence is 16 residues long. V lost 4 bases, J lost 4 bases, and 16 bases lay in between. Clinical history as reported by participants underpinned cohort assignment. Each recovered donor of Cohort 3 presented with two negative PCRs, clearance, or symptom resolution. V usage is TRBV24-1 and J usage is TRBJ2-1, with a tentative D call TRBD1 (6 bases). The sequence was obtained from a woman in her fifties or sixties who had recovered from COVID-19. Sequenced: PBMCs or T cells enriched from blood (not recorded which). The CDR3 region is CATSDQQGPGYNEQFF. The CDR3 DNA reads as TGTGCCACCAGTGACCAACAGGGCCCGGGGTACAATGAGCAGTTCTTC.